This passage covers 21 T cell receptor beta chains from one sample sequenced in a study of Ad26.COV2.S vaccination and SARS-CoV-2 variants. TCRdb's table, derived via immunoSEQ multiplex PCR, lists solely in-frame clones and lacks some. The profile shows some 420,000 clones, around nine tenths of them singletons. Treatment here: approximately 18 received Ad26.COV2.S at low or high dose, single or two shots; about 5 received placebo; per-sample allocation not given. At day 63 after the first vaccine or placebo injection, samples were drawn. The material sequenced was peripheral blood, taken in a trial of Ad26.COV2.S vaccine versus placebo. These receptors were collected from a person aged 18-65 years who received the Ad26.COV2.S COVID-19 vaccine or a placebo.

Notes on this clone: Other DNA sequences in the sample encode the same CDR3. The V gene is TRBV9, the J gene TRBJ2-3, with 12 nucleotides matching TRBD2. Trimming at V came to 2 bases and at J to 3 bases, leaving 1 base not matched to a gene. The CDR3 runs to 15 residues. CDR1 and CDR2 from the germline V gene are SGDLS and YYNGEE. The CDR3: CASSVGLAGTDTQYF. The CDR3 region has the DNA TGTGCCAGCAGCGTCGGACTAGCGGGGACAGATACGCAGTATTTT.

The CDR3 sequence is CASSEVMNTEAFF. In DNA form, the CDR3 reads TGTGCCAGCAGCGAGGTTATGAACACTGAAGCTTTCTTT. The rearrangement joins TRBV9 to TRBJ1-1; D gene unclear. V shed 3 bases and J shed 0 bases, with 6 bases lying between them. Looked up from germline, CDR1 is SGDLS and CDR2 is YYNGEE. The CDR3 runs to 13 residues.

The gene calls are TRBV4-3 and TRBJ2-1, with a weak D call TRBD1 (6 bases). V was trimmed by 4 bases and J by 2 bases, leaving 15 bases between them. The CDR3 has 16 residues. Germline values: CDR1 LGHNA, CDR2 YSLEER. The DNA for the CDR3 is TGCGCCAGCAGCCTTTTACAGGGCAATACCTACAATGAGCAGTTCTTC. It specifies CASSLLQGNTYNEQFF.

The rearrangement joins TRBV23-1 to TRBJ2-2; D is possibly TRBD1 (5 bases). TRBV23-1 is flagged as an ORF with uncertain function. Trimming pared 2 bases from V and 9 bases from J, leaving 13 bases between. The CDR3 is made up of 14 amino acids. The CDR3 DNA is TGCGCCAGCAGTCAAGGGCAGGGTAAACGGGAGCTGTTTTTT. This gives the protein CASSQGQGKRELFF.

The chain uses TRBV18 and TRBJ2-7, with 12 bases identical to TRBD1. The germline gives CDR1 KGHSH, CDR2 LQKENI. The CDR3 sequence is 17 residues long. The V and J ends lost 1 base and 2 bases, in that order; junction bases with no gene match: 6. The CDR3 loop reads CASSPRGGQGAPYEQYF. The CDR3 nucleotides read TGTGCCAGCTCACCACGGGGGGGACAGGGGGCCCCCTACGAGCAGTACTTC.

The gene calls are TRBV6-5 and TRBJ2-5; the match to TRBD1 covers 8 bases. Trimming cost V 0 bases and J 4 bases; bases outside gene matches: 1. There are 14 residues in the CDR3. Germline CDR1 and CDR2: MNHEY and SVGAGI. CDR3 sequence: CASSYSTGAETQYF. CDR3 bases: TGTGCCAGCAGTTACTCGACAGGGGCAGAGACCCAGTACTTC.

The rearrangement uses TRBV7-2 and TRBJ1-2; the match to TRBD1 covers 10 bases. There are 15 residues in the CDR3. CDR1 and CDR2 from the germline V gene are SGHTA and FQGNSA. V lost 1 base and J lost 7; bases outside the gene matches: 6. CDR3 coding DNA: TGTGCCAGCAGCTTAGGAGGGCGGACAGGGGGTGGCTACACCTTC. This gives the protein CASSLGGRTGGGYTF.

CDR3 loop: CASSPGQGAIEKLFF. The CDR3 nucleotides read TGTGCCAGCAGCCCGGGACAGGGGGCGATCGAAAAACTGTTTTTT. The chain combines TRBV5-4 with TRBJ1-4, with 12 bases that match TRBD1. CDR1 is SGHNT and CDR2 is YYREEE in the germline V gene (reference sequence). V gave up 4 bases and J gave up 8 bases; unmatched junction bases: 6. The CDR3 has 15 residues.

V gene TRBV21-1 combines with J gene TRBJ2-3. TRBV21-1 counts as a pseudogene. The CDR3 has 18 amino acids. CDR3 nucleotide sequence: TGTGCCAGCAGCAAAGTGGTCACTAGAAGTGGGGGAATTGATACGCAGTATTTT. It encodes CASSKVVTRSGGIDTQYF.

This clone occurred once. Here the CDR3 reads CASRPASPKEKLFF. The CDR3 DNA reads TGTGCCAGCAGACCCGCCTCCCCGAAGGAAAAACTGTTTTTT. The rearrangement uses TRBV27 and TRBJ1-4; D is undetermined. The CDR3 loop spans 14 amino acids. Looked up from germline, CDR1 is MNHEY and CDR2 is SMNVEV (reference sequence). Trimming removed 6 bases from V and 8 bases from J, with 16 bases in between.

The genes are TRBV14 and TRBJ2-5; D not resolved. The CDR3 extends over 14 amino acids. Germline values: CDR1 SGHDN, CDR2 FVKESK. The germline V and J ends were trimmed by 4 bases and 0 bases, with 9 bases remaining between them. CDR3 sequence (DNA): TGTGCCAGCAGCCGGAGAGGATACCAAGAGACCCAGTACTTC. It encodes CASSRRGYQETQYF. The whole variable domain, remainder taken from reference TRBV14 and TRBJ2-5, is EAGVTQFPSHSVIEKGQTVTLRCDPISGHDNLYWYRRVMGKEIKFLLHFVKESKQDESGMPNNRFLAERTGGTYSTLKVQPAELEDSGVYFCASSRRGYQETQYFGPGTRLLVL.

The chain is built from TRBV27 and TRBJ1-5, with D possibly matching TRBD1 (6 bases). Germline CDR1 and CDR2: MNHEY and SMNVEV (reference sequence). Trimming left V 5 bases short and J 5 bases short, with 13 bases between. The CDR3 runs to 14 residues. This chain's CDR3 is CASSKTGAYQPQHF. The CDR3 coding sequence is TGTGCCAGCAGTAAGACAGGAGCGTATCAGCCCCAGCATTTT.

The table lists this clone with a count of one. The chain couples TRBV18 to TRBJ1-3, with 7 bases fitting TRBD1. Germline assignment: CDR1 KGHSH and CDR2 LQKENI. This CDR3 contains 15 residues. V shed 3 bases, J shed 2 bases, and the junction held 4 bases outside the gene matches. The CDR3 nucleotides are TGTGCCAGCTCACCCACGACAGGGACTGGAAACACCATATATTTT. Translating it yields CASSPTTGTGNTIYF.

This rearrangement joins TRBV5-1 to TRBJ2-7, with 9 bases fitting TRBD1. Trimming removed 5 bases from V and 4 bases from J; junction bases left unmatched: 4. Germline V gives CDR1 SGHRS, CDR2 YFSETQ. The CDR3 contains 13 residues. CDR3 sequence: CASRGTGQYEQYF. The CDR3 DNA follows: TGCGCCAGCAGAGGGACAGGGCAATACGAGCAGTACTTC.

Details on this clone: The identical CDR3 is also encoded by other nucleotide sequences in the sample. The rearrangement links TRBV12-3 or TRBV12-4 to TRBJ2-2; TRBD1 might be the D (5 bases). The CDR3 covers 13 residues. V lost 2 bases to trimming and J lost 5 bases, with 6 bases between them. CDR3 residues: CASSLQGTGELFF. Here the CDR3 DNA reads TGTGCCAGCAGTTTACAGGGTACCGGGGAGCTGTTTTTT.

This clone was found a few times. V and J are TRBV7-9 and TRBJ1-4; D is unresolved. Deletions cut 3 bases from V and 7 bases from J, with 6 bases between. The CDR3 totals 12 residues. In germline, CDR1 is SEHNR, CDR2 FQNEAQ (reference sequence). The CDR3 nucleotides read TGTGCCAGCAGCTTGGGTCCTGAAAAACTGTTTTTT. Translating gives CASSLGPEKLFF.

The V gene is TRBV11-2, the J gene TRBJ1-4, with D hard to call. This CDR3 is 17 amino acids long. With 5 bases removed from V and 0 bases from J, the gap between germline ends came to 16 bases. Germline values: CDR1 SGHAT, CDR2 FQNNGV. The CDR3 DNA is TGTGCCAGCAGCCTCGCCCCTGGAGGGCCAACTAATGAAAAACTGTTTTTT. The encoded protein is CASSLAPGGPTNEKLFF.

This chain connects TRBV4-3 to TRBJ1-3; D is ambiguous. The CDR3 is made up of 17 amino acids. Germline CDR1 LGHNA, CDR2 YSLEER. V was pared by 3 bases and J by 0 bases, with 15 bases between. The CDR3 region is CASSHNQRAVSGNTIYF. The CDR3 bases are TGCGCCAGCAGCCACAATCAAAGAGCAGTCTCTGGAAACACCATATATTTT.

The chain recombines TRBV15 with TRBJ2-2, with D unclear. With 5 bases removed from V and 5 bases from J, the gap between germline ends came to 12 bases. Per the germline V gene, CDR1 is LNHNV and CDR2 is YYDKDF (reference sequence). The CDR3 runs to 14 residues. The CDR3 loop is CATSPVRVTGELFF. CDR3 nucleotides: TGTGCCACCAGCCCAGTAAGGGTAACCGGGGAGCTGTTTTTT. Full variable domain (outside the CDR3, taken from reference TRBV15 and TRBJ2-2): DAMVIQNPRYQVTQFGKPVTLSCSQTLNHNVMYWYQQKSSQAPKLLFHYYDKDFNNEADTPDNFQSRRPNTSFCFLDIRSPGLGDTAMYLCATSPVRVTGELFFGEGSRLTVL.

The chain is built from TRBV3-1 (or the pseudogene TRBV3-2) and TRBJ1-1; D unresolved. There are 12 residues in the CDR3. The V gene lost 4 bases and the J gene lost 4 bases, with 7 bases spanning the gap. Germline loops: CDR1 LGHDT, CDR2 YNNKEL (reference sequence). CDR3 nucleotide sequence: TGTGCCAGCAGCCTGTGGGGCACTGAAGCTTTCTTT. Translated: CASSLWGTEAFF.

This clone was counted a single time. This sequence joins TRBV27 and TRBJ2-7; a weak D match, TRBD2 (6 bases). Per germline, CDR1 MNHEY and CDR2 SMNVEV (reference sequence). V was clipped by 3 bases and J by 5 bases, with 14 bases between them. The CDR3 is 14 amino acids. The CDR3 is CASSFAGNKNEQYF. In DNA, the CDR3 is TGTGCCAGCAGTTTTGCGGGGAACAAAAACGAGCAGTACTTC.